This T cell receptor beta chain appears in the sequencing data of a study of T cell responses to AZD1222 COVID-19 vaccine. General study points: White British ancestry dominated among donors, who included more females, and clonal diversity was possibly underestimated. Sampling that yielded the repertoires occurred only after the peak T cell response. Two AZD1222 doses significantly raised spike-specific TCR breadth and depth over controls.

Remarks on this clone: No antigen is known for it.

The method was immunoSEQ multiplex PCR; TCRdb's version includes in-frame clones alone and lacks a portion of them. The table lists about 34,000 clones, approximately 80% of them singletons, with about 4.5% in the top ten. Pooling was applied to second doses at about 4 or about 12 weeks. V lost 2 bases and J 0 bases, leaving 8 bases between the germline ends. The CDR3 runs 14 residues. CDR1 is GTSNPN and CDR2 is SVGIG in the germline V gene (reference sequence). This TCR was sampled from an adult who received the AZD1222 COVID-19 vaccine. Sequenced material: peripheral blood, taken 28 days after the second AZD1222 dose. The chain is built from TRBV30 and TRBJ1-3; D might be TRBD1 (5 bases). The CDR3 DNA reads as TGTGCCTGGAGTCGACAGCTCTCTGGAAACACCATATATTTT. This sequence encodes CAWSRQLSGNTIYF. Full variable domain (outside the CDR3, taken from reference TRBV30 and TRBJ1-3): SQTIHQWPATLVQPVGSPLSLECTVEGTSNPNLYWYRQAAGRGLQLLFYSVGIGQISSEVPQNLSASRPQDRQFILSSKKLLLSDSGFYLCAWSRQLSGNTIYFGEGSWLTVV.